These 18 T cell receptor beta chains were all obtained from the same sample, sequenced in a study of glioma-infiltrating T cells. TCR alpha and beta CDR3 regions were amplified from RNA using iRepertoire nested multiplex PCR. MiXCR, applied by TCRdb to the multiplex PCR reads, yields one record per CDR3 protein. Of about 190,000 distinct CDR3 sequences listed, about 31% are singletons. The sequenced sample consisted of glioma tissue, nonneoplastic brain tissue, or PBMCs (not recorded which). Receptor source: a human donor with low-grade glioma or glioblastoma, undergoing nonglioma brain surgery, or in good health (not recorded which).

This clonotype occurred a few times. The chain employs TRBV6-4 and TRBJ2-3, with 10 positions matching TRBD2. After removal of 1 base from V and 6 bases from J, the junction contained 10 bases not matched to a gene. CDR1 is MRHNA, CDR2 SNTAGT, per germline. This CDR3 has 17 residues. CDR3 in DNA: TGTGCCAGCAGTGACTTCGGAGCGGGAGGGCCTCGGGATACGCAGTATTTT. This sequence encodes CASSDFGAGGPRDTQYF.

This chain connects TRBV6-2 or TRBV6-3 to TRBJ2-2, with D possibly matching TRBD2 (5 bases). The CDR3 is 16 residues long. Looked up from germline, CDR1 is MNHEY and CDR2 is SVGEGT. V shed 4 bases and J shed 3 bases, with 15 bases lying between them. The CDR3 DNA is TGTGCCAGCAGTTTAGCGAAGGGATGGGACACCGGGGAGCTGTTTTTT. Translation gives CASSLAKGWDTGELFF.

This clonotype was recorded many times. The V call is TRBV15, the J call TRBJ2-5, with TRBD2 matching over 8 bases. The CDR3 is made up of 13 amino acids. Per the germline V gene, CDR1 is LNHNV and CDR2 is YYDKDF (reference sequence). With 10 bases clipped from V and 2 bases from J, the junction kept 6 bases outside the gene matches. The CDR3 nucleotides are TGTGCCAGCGGGAGGCCAGCGCAAGAGACCCAGTACTTC. This encodes CASGRPAQETQYF.

This clonotype occurred many times. This chain joins TRBV11-1 and TRBJ1-1, with 7 bases matching TRBD1. Per germline, CDR1 SGHAT and CDR2 FQDESV (reference sequence). CDR3 length: 13 residues. The trim removed 3 bases at V and 7 bases at J, leaving 5 bases unmatched. CDR3 sequence reads: CASSFDREGEAFF. CDR3 DNA sequence: TGTGCCAGCAGCTTTGACAGGGAGGGTGAAGCTTTCTTT. Using reference TRBV11-1 and TRBJ1-1 for the parts outside the CDR3, the full variable domain is EAEVAQSPRYKITEKSQAVAFWCDPISGHATLYWYRQILGQGPELLVQFQDESVVDDSQLPKDRFSAERLKGVDSTLKIQPAELGDSAMYLCASSFDREGEAFFGQGTRLTVV.

Many counts were recorded for this clonotype. The chain joins TRBV7-2 to TRBJ2-1, with 7 bases fitting TRBD2. Germline CDR1 reads SGHTA; CDR2 reads FQGNSA. V trimming: 1 base; J trimming: 8 bases; junction bases outside the gene matches: 8. The CDR3 spans 15 residues. The CDR3 coding sequence is TGTGCCAGCAGCTTAGTCAGCGGGATTATCGATGAGCAGTTCTTC. This translates into CASSLVSGIIDEQFF.

This clonotype has ten or more counts. V is TRBV7-2 and J is TRBJ2-2, with 7 bases lining up with TRBD1. The CDR3 is 14 amino acids. Per germline, CDR1 SGHTA and CDR2 FQGNSA. Trimming removed 5 bases from V and 3 bases from J; junction bases left unmatched: 3. CDR3 in amino acids: CASSMDRHTGELFF. In nucleotides, the CDR3 is TGTGCCAGCAGCATGGACAGGCACACCGGGGAGCTGTTTTTT.

This clonotype was picked up one time. The CDR3 coding sequence is TGCATCTCCCGACCGGGGCCCGGAGAGACCCAGTACTTC. Translating it yields CISRPGPGETQYF. The chain recombines TRBV29-1 with TRBJ2-5; D tentatively reads TRBD1 or TRBD2 (5 bases each). The CDR3 is 13 amino acids. Germline lookup yields CDR1 SQVTM and CDR2 ANQGSEA.

This clonotype was found a few times. The V call is TRBV9, the J call TRBJ2-5, with D maybe TRBD1 (5 bases). Looked up from germline, CDR1 is SGDLS and CDR2 is YYNGEE. Trimming shortened V by 4 bases and J by 2 bases, and 12 bases separated the two germline ends. The length of the CDR3 is 14 residues. The CDR3, as DNA: TGTGCCAGCAGCATATCGGACATTCAAGAGACCCAGTACTTC. Residues: CASSISDIQETQYF.

This clonotype was recorded many times. This sequence joins TRBV7-2 and TRBJ1-2; 7 bases match TRBD1. Germline V CDR1 and CDR2: SGHTA, FQGNSA. V dropped 5 bases and J dropped 8; count of bases not matched to a gene: 14. CDR3 length equals 15 residues. The CDR3 bases are TGTGCCAGCAGCCCTAACCGACAGGGATCCCGCGGCTACACCTTC. It translates to CASSPNRQGSRGYTF.

This clonotype came up a few times. The chain joins TRBV12-3 or TRBV12-4 to TRBJ1-5, with D hard to call. The germline V and J ends were trimmed by 3 bases and 10 bases, with 10 bases remaining between them. The CDR3 length is 12 residues. The chain's CDR3 is CASSFTTDPQHF. CDR3 DNA sequence: TGTGCCAGCAGTTTTACGACCGATCCCCAGCATTTT.

This clonotype was seen ten or more times. This chain joins TRBV10-3 and TRBJ1-2; possible D gene TRBD1, 6 bases. Germline lookup yields CDR1 ENHRY and CDR2 SYGVKD. With 6 bases removed from V and 3 bases from J, the gap between germline ends came to 23 bases. This CDR3 region has 17 residues. The CDR3 sequence: CAIREGTLGDVDYGYTF. CDR3 nucleotide sequence: TGTGCCATCAGAGAGGGGACATTAGGAGATGTGGACTATGGCTACACCTTC.

Regarding this clonotype: This may come from a read error, since a much larger clone is one base off. The chain carries TRBV29-1 and TRBJ2-1; the D is unclear. Germline loops: CDR1 SQVTM, CDR2 ANQGSEA. The CDR3 has 11 amino acids. Deletions cut 7 bases from V and 6 bases from J, with 10 bases between. CDR3: CSGIMTNEQFF. The CDR3 DNA reads as TGCAGCGGGATTATGACCAATGAGCAGTTCTTC.

A note on this clonotype: It may be a read error: a sequence one base away is much more abundant. The V gene is TRBV7-9, the J gene TRBJ1-2, with D unclear. V lost 5 bases to trimming and J lost 8 bases, with 24 bases between them. The CDR3 sequence is 16 residues long. CDR1 and CDR2 from the germline V gene are SEHNR and FQNEAQ (reference sequence). The chain's CDR3 is CASSRSQLWLSQGYTF. The CDR3 DNA follows: TGTGCCAGCAGCCGGTCCCAGTTGTGGCTTTCTCAGGGCTACACCTTC.

For this clonotype: Given a much more abundant clone one base away, this may be a read error. J is TRBJ1-6 and V is TRBV7-9; D is unclear. V gave up 5 bases and J gave up 10 bases, with 30 bases separating them. Germline assignment: CDR1 SEHNR and CDR2 FQNEAQ (reference sequence). CDR3 length: 19 residues. CDR3 protein: CASSQKPPTISAVESPLHF. The DNA of the CDR3 is TGTGCCAGCAGCCAGAAACCCCCGACCATCTCAGCTGTAGAGTCACCCCTCCACTTT.

The chain uses TRBV5-1 and TRBJ2-6; no firm D call. The CDR3 consists of 16 residues. The V end lost 0 bases, the J end lost 6 bases, and 13 bases lay between the germline ends. The germline V gene has CDR1 SGHRS and CDR2 YFSETQ. Here the CDR3 DNA reads TGCGCCAGCAGCTTGGCCGCCCTAGATCTGGCCAACGTCCTGACTTTC. Encoded protein: CASSLAALDLANVLTF.

Ten or more counts support this clonotype. The chain carries TRBV6-1 and TRBJ1-1, with D possibly TRBD1 on 6 matching bases. CDR3 length: 12 amino acids. Trimming removed 11 bases at V and 6 bases at J, with 16 bases between. Germline V gives CDR1 MNHNS, CDR2 SASEGT. DNA of the CDR3: TGTGCCGCCATACTCTGGGGGCCTGAAGCTTTCTTT. Residues: CAAILWGPEAFF.

The V and J genes are TRBV6-1 and TRBJ2-2, with 8 bases fitting TRBD1. The J segment lost 8 bases and the V segment lost 10 bases, leaving 15 bases of the junction unmatched. CDR3 length equals 15 residues. Germline CDR1 and CDR2: MNHNS and SASEGT. CDR3: CATNHGQGDVGELFF. The DNA of the CDR3 is TGTGCCACCAATCATGGACAGGGCGATGTAGGGGAGCTGTTTTTT.

A note on this clonotype: Because it lacks the conserved phenylalanine or tryptophan at the end, this CDR3 is likely a read error. This chain connects TRBV11-2 to TRBJ1-1, with D maybe TRBD1 (6 bases). Deletions cut 2 bases from V and 10 bases from J, with 11 bases between. Germline CDR1 reads SGHAT; CDR2 reads FQNNGV. This CDR3 has 12 residues. The chain's CDR3 is CASSLSGATAFL. Here the CDR3 DNA reads TGTGCCAGCAGCTTATCAGGGGCCACAGCTTTCCTT.